The T cell receptor beta chain under discussion was sequenced for a study of OX40 agonist ivuxolimab in advanced cancers. Measured with immunoSEQ multiplex PCR; TCRdb has only the in-frame clones, and not every one. The sample yields more than 80,000 clones, 85% to 95% seen once. The V segment lost 4 bases and the J segment 4 bases; nucleotides outside the gene matches: 4. Germline loops: CDR1 SGHTA, CDR2 FQGTGA. The CDR3 loop spans 14 amino acids. V and J are TRBV7-3 and TRBJ2-7; 10 nucleotides line up with TRBD2. This TCR came from an adult with an advanced solid tumor such as melanoma, head and neck, liver or kidney cancer. Sample: CD4+ or CD8+ T cells sorted from blood, taken in a trial of the OX40 agonist ivuxolimab. CDR3: CASSYSTSGYEQYV. The DNA for the CDR3 is TGTGCCAGCAGCTACTCGACTAGCGGGTACGAGCAGTACGTC.